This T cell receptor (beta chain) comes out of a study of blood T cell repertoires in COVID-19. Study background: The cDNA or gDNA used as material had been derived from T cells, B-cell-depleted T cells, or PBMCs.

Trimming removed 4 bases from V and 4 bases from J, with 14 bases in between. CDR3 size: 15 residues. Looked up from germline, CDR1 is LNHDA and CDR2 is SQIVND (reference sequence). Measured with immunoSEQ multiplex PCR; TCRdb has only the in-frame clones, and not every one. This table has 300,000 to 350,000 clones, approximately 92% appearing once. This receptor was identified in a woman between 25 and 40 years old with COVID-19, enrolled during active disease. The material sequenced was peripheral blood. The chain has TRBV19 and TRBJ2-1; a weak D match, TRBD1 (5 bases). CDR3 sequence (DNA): TGTGCCAGTAGTAATACAGGACACATTTACAATGAGCAGTTCTTC. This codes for CASSNTGHIYNEQFF.